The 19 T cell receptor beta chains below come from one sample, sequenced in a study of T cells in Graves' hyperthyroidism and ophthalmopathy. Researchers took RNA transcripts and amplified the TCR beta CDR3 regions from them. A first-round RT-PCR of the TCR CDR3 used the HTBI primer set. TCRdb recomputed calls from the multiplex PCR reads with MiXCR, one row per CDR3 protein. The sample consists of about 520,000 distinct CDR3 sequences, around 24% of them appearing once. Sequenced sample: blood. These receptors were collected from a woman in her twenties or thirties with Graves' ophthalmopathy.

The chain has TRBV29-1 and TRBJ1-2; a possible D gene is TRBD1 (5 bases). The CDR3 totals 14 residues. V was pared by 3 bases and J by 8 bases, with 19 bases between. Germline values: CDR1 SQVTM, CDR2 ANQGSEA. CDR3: CSVELVTAVSGYTF. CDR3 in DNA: TGCAGCGTTGAGTTGGTGACAGCCGTGAGCGGCTACACCTTC.

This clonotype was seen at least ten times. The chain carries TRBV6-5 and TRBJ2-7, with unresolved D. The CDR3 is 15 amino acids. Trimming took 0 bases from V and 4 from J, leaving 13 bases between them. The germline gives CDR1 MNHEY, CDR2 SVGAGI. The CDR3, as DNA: TGTGCCAGCAGTTACTCGGCCGGGCACCCTTACGAGCAGTACTTC. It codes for CASSYSAGHPYEQYF.

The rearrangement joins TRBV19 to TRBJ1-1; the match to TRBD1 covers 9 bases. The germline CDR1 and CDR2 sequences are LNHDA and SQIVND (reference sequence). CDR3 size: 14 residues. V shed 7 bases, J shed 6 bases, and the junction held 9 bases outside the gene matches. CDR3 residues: CASTLDRGSAEAFF. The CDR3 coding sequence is TGTGCCAGTACCCTTGACAGGGGGAGCGCTGAAGCTTTCTTT.

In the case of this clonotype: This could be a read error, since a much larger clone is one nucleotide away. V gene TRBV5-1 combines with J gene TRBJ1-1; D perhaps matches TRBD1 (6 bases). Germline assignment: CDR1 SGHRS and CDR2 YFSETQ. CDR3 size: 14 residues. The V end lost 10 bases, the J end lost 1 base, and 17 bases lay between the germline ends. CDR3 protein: CAGARQASNTEAFF. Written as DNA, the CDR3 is TGCGCCGGCGCCAGACAGGCGTCGAACACTGAAGCTTTCTTT.

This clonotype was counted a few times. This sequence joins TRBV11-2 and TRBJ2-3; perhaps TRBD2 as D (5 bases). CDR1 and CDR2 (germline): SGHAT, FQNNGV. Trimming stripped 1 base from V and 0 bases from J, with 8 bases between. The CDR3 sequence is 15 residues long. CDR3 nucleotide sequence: TGTGCCAGCAGCTTAGGAGGGATCAGCACAGATACGCAGTATTTT. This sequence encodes CASSLGGISTDTQYF.

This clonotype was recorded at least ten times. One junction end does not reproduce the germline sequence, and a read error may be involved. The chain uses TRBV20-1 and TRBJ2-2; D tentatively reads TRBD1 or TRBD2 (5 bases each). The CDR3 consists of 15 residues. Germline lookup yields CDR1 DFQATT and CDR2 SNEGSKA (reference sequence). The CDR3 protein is CSARDGAGNTGEPFF. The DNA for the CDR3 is TGCAGTGCTAGAGATGGGGCAGGGAACACCGGGGAGCCGTTTTTT.

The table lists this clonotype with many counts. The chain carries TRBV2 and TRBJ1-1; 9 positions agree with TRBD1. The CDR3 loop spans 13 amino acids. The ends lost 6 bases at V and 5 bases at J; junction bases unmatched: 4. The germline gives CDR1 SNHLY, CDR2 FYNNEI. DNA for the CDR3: TGTGCCAGCAGGTCGGGACAGGGAACTGAAGCTTTCTTT. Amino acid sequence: CASRSGQGTEAFF.

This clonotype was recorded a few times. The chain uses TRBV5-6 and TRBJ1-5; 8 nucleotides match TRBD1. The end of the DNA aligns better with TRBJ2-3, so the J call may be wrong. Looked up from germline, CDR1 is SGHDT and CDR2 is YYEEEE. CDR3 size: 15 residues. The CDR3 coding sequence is TGTGCCAGCAGCCCAGGGGGCTTTGGCAATCAGCCCCAGTATTTT. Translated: CASSPGGFGNQPQYF.

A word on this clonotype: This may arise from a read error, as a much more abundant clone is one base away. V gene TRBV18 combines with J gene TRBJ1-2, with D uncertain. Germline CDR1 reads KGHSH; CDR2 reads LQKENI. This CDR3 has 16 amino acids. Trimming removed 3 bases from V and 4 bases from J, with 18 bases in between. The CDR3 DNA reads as TGTGCCAGCTCACCCGGACTTACAGCCCGGATCTATGGCTACACCTTC. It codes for CASSPGLTARIYGYTF. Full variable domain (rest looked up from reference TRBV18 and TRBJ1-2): NAGVMQNPRHLVRRRGQEARLRCSPMKGHSHVYWYRQLPEEGLKFMVYLQKENIIDESGMPKERFSAEFPKEGPSILRIQQVVRGDSAAYFCASSPGLTARIYGYTFGSGTRLTVV.

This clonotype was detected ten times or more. The CDR3 loop reads CASSRGPGQGDGYTF. The CDR3 bases are TGCGCCAGCAGCCGAGGACCGGGACAGGGAGATGGCTACACCTTC. The chain has TRBV5-1 and TRBJ1-2; 9 nucleotides align to TRBD1. V gave up 4 bases and J gave up 6 bases; unmatched junction bases: 10. This CDR3 comprises 15 residues. The germline V gene encodes CDR1 SGHRS and CDR2 YFSETQ.

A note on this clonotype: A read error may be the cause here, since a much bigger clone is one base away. The CDR3 protein is CSARARDSEKLFF. As DNA, the CDR3 is TGCAGTGCTAGAGCAAGGGACTCTGAAAAACTGTTTTTT. The V and J genes are TRBV20-1 and TRBJ1-4; D may be TRBD1 (5 bases). V lost 1 base and J lost 7, with 10 bases in between. The germline gives CDR1 DFQATT, CDR2 SNEGSKA (reference sequence). This CDR3 has 13 residues.

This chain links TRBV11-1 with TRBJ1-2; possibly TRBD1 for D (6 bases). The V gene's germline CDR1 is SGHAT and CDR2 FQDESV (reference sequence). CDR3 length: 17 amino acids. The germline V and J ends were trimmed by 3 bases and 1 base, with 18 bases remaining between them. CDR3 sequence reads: CASSFDFRDMYNYGYTF. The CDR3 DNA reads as TGTGCCAGCAGCTTTGACTTCCGGGACATGTATAACTATGGCTACACCTTC.

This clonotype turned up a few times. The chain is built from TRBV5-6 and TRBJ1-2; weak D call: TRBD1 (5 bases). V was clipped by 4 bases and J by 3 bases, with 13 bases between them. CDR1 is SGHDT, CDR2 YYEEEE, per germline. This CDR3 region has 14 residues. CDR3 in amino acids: CASSRTDRYYGYTF. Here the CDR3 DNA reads TGTGCCAGCAGCCGCACAGACAGATACTATGGCTACACCTTC.

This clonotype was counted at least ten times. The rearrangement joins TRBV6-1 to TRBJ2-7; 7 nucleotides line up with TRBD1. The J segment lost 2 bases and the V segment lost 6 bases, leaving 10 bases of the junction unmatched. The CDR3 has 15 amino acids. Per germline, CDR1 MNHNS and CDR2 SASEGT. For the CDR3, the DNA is TGTGCCAGCAGCCCCCCCCGGGACAGAACCTACGAGCAGTACTTC. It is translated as CASSPPRDRTYEQYF.

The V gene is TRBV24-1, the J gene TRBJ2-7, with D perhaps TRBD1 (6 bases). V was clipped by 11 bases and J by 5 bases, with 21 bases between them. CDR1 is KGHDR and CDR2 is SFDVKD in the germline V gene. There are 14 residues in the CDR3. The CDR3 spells CASQWAGVGDEQYF. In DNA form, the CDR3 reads TGTGCCAGCCAATGGGCAGGGGTTGGGGACGAGCAGTACTTC.

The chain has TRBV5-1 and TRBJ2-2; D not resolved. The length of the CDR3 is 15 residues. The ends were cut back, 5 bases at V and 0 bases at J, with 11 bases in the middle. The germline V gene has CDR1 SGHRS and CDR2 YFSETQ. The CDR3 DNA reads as TGCGCCAGCAGACCCACGGGTACGAACACCGGGGAGCTGTTTTTT. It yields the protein CASRPTGTNTGELFF. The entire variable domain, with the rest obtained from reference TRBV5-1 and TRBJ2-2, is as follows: KAGVTQTPRYLIKTRGQQVTLSCSPISGHRSVSWYQQTPGQGLQFLFEYFSETQRNKGNFPGRFSGRQFSNSRSEMNVSTLELGDSALYLCASRPTGTNTGELFFGEGSRLTVL.

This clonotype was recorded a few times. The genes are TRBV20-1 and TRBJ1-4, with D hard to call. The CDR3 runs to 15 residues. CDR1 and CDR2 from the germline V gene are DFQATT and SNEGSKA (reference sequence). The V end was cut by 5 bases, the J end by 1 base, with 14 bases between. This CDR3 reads CSAAGRTGTNEKLFF. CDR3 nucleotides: TGCAGTGCTGCCGGGAGGACGGGAACTAATGAAAAACTGTTTTTT.

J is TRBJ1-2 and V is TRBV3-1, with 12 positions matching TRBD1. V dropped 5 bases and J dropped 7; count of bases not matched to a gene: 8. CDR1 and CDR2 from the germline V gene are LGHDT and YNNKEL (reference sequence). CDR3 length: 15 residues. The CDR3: CASSGPGQGAGGYTF. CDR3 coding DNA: TGTGCCAGCAGCGGACCGGGACAGGGGGCCGGTGGCTACACCTTC.

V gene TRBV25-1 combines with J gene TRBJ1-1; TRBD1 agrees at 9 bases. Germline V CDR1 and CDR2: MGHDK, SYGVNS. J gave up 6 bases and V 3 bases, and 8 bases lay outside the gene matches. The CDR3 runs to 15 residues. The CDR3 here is CASSDLRTGAAEAFF. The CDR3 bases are TGTGCCAGCAGTGATCTGCGGACAGGGGCCGCTGAAGCTTTCTTT.